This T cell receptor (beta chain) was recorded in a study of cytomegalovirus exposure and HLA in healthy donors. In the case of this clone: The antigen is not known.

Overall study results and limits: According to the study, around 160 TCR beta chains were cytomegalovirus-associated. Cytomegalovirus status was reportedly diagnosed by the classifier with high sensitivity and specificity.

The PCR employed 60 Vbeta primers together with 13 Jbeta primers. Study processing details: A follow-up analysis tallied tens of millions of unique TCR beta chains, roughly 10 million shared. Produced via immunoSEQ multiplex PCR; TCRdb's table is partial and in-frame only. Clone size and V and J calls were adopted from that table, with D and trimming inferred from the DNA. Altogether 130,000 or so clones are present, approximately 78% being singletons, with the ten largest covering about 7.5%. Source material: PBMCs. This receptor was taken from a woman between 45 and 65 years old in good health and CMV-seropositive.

The DNA of the CDR3 is TGTGCCAGCAGCTTGGGCAGTACCTACGAGCAGTACTTC. It encodes CASSLGSTYEQYF. The rearrangement links TRBV5-6 to TRBJ2-7; D gene uncertain. The ends were cut back, 0 bases at V and 2 bases at J, with 6 bases in the middle. Germline-derived CDR1 and CDR2 are SGHDT and YYEEEE. The CDR3 runs to 13 residues.